A selection of T cell receptor beta chains follows, all from one sample in a study of T cell changes during pregnancy in multiple sclerosis. Repertoires were generated with immunoSEQ multiplex PCR, while TCRdb's copy carries only in-frame clones and drops some. The sample shows 85,000 to 90,000 clones, nearly 95% of them seen only once. Sequencing used peripheral blood, obtained after pregnancy. These receptors all come from a female donor in good health, enrolled as a control in a pregnancy study. CDR3s include the opening cysteine and the closing phenylalanine or tryptophan.

length	J	V	CDR3
15	TRBJ2-2	TRBV7-2	CASSPISGRSGELFF
18	TRBJ2-7	TRBV28	CASSLPDRVGGLRYEQYF
16	TRBJ2-7	TRBV5-4	CASSVAPGQGYDEQYF
16	TRBJ2-3	TRBV4-1	CASSHPGQGSQDTQYF
17	TRBJ2-7	TRBV27	CASSKRRQESFTYEQYF
14	TRBJ2-7	TRBV6-5	CASSYRDSSYEQYF
15	TRBJ2-7	TRBV27	CASSFRLAGGGEQYF
15	TRBJ2-7	TRBV10-3	CAISEKSSGSYEQYF
15	TRBJ2-7	TRBV6-5	CASRQRLAGPYEQYF
13	TRBJ2-1	TRBV6-1	CASAVQGVNEQFF
18	TRBJ2-1	TRBV15	CATSRGFRIGVRGNEQFF
15	TRBJ1-1	TRBV19	CASRPGGQGGTEAFF
14	TRBJ2-7	TRBV7-2	CASSSTSGAYEQYF
13	TRBJ2-3	TRBV27	CASSSPHTDTQYF
11	TRBJ2-7	TRBV20-1	CSARKTSEQYF
13	TRBJ1-2	TRBV5-1	CASSRDPGNDYTF
13	TRBJ1-1	TRBV2	CASHGTLSTEAFF
12	TRBJ2-7	TRBV2	CASGGDSYEQYF
15	TRBJ2-3	TRBV28	CASSSGGRSRDTQYF
15	TRBJ2-3	TRBV9	CASSVGAGGGDTQYF
13	TRBJ2-7	TRBV11-2	CASSLVPGYEQYF
12	TRBJ1-1	TRBV12-5	CASGYGGTEAFF
14	TRBJ2-7	TRBV28	CASSSRQGRYEQYF
14	TRBJ2-3	TRBV27	CASSKTTSTDTQYF
14	TRBJ2-7	TRBV7-2	CASSLDQGSYEQYF
11	TRBJ1-1	TRBV10-3	CAISTGVEAFF
14	TRBJ1-5	TRBV2	CASRDSVSNQPQHF
14	TRBJ1-1	TRBV28	CASSPGTGRREAFF
17	TRBJ1-5	TRBV18	CASSAIFPDSNNQPQHF
17	TRBJ2-3	TRBV5-1	CASSRMIAGGRTDTQYF
14	TRBJ1-3	TRBV10-3	CAISPDRGLDTIYF
14	TRBJ2-1	TRBV5-4	CASSLGRGRDEQFF
16	TRBJ2-3	TRBV5-1	CASSLGLAGGADTQYF
15	TRBJ2-2	TRBV5-1	CASSSSGLPPGELFF
14	TRBJ2-2	TRBV2	CASKQSSNTGELFF
11	TRBJ2-7	TRBV20-1	CSVKAAYEQYF
14	TRBJ1-1	TRBV29-1	CSVPQGARRDEAFF
14	TRBJ2-7	TRBV15	CATSSRDRRNEQYF
17	TRBJ2-3	TRBV4-2	CASSQASRGTSTDTQYF
17	TRBJ1-5	TRBV5-6	CASSLGTGGRSNQPQHF
15	TRBJ2-2	TRBV5-1	CASSLAGVGTGELFF
14	TRBJ2-1	TRBV9	CASSVSTGGDEQFF
14	TRBJ2-7	TRBV7-9	CASSLDAGTYEQYF
14	TRBJ2-7	TRBV4-1	CASSPGTAGYEQYF
15	TRBJ2-3	TRBV4-1	CASSRGGISTDTQYF
16	TRBJ1-5	TRBV28	CASSHGWGQGNQPQHF
14	TRBJ2-1	TRBV5-4	CASSLASPGNEQFF